This T cell receptor (beta chain) was sequenced for a study of CD8 T cells in Susac syndrome (dated by TCRdb to between 2018 and 2021). Background for the entire study: Whether CD8+ T cell activation and differentiation in Susac syndrome was antigen driven was tested using repertoire sequencing. The clonality of the CD8+ T cell repertoire was compared across approximately 12 healthy donors, around 14 Susac syndrome patients and about 15 multiple sclerosis patients. Results and caveats for the whole study, not just this receptor: The TCR sequencing and HLA analysis was acknowledged to have included a relatively small number of individuals.

Regarding this clonotype: It lacks a known antigen. Base qualities are not at hand, and no much larger clone is one base apart.

Peripheral blood CD8+ and CD4+ T cells from healthy donors, Susac syndrome patients and multiple sclerosis patients were profiled using high-throughput TCR beta sequencing. Treatment-naive patients with stable or active relapsing-remitting disease fulfilling revised McDonald criteria were used as multiple sclerosis controls. Bulk CD8+ and CD4+ T cells were purified magnetically by negative isolation, whereas CD8+ TEMRA cells were enriched by FACS. Blood was drawn into EDTA tubes, processed within 24 hours, and PBMCs were isolated by density gradient centrifugation. PBMCs intended for TCR sequencing were cryopreserved in liquid nitrogen and thawed later in a water bath at 37 degrees C. A purity of at least 90% was achieved for sorted or isolated CD4+, CD8+ and CD8+ TEMRA cells. CDR1 and CDR2, per the germline V gene, are SGHVS and FNYEAQ. The CDR3 runs 15 amino acids, cysteine and phenylalanine included. Only the CDR3 region is kept as DNA, spanning 45 bases read in frame from base 1. V sheds 1 base and J sheds 1 base, leaving 10 bases between their ends.

RNA was extracted using the RNeasy kit, and roughly 0.45 to 1 microgram was reverse transcribed with random hexamers. TCR beta CDR3 regions were amplified with the immunoSEQ multiplex PCR assay covering 54 Vbeta and 13 Jbeta segments. PCR amplification bias was corrected by using a synthetic template baseline for primer optimization and computational correction. Per the authors' processing: Reads were assigned to V, D and J genes according to IMGT and analyzed in immunoSEQ Analyzer, with only productive sequences retained. Clonality was calculated as one minus the Shannon entropy normalized by log2 of the number of productive unique sequences. For each patient and control, public and private clones were evaluated within the 100 most prevalent clones. Clones were defined as Susac-specific when absent from the healthy and MS cohorts, from roughly 1,000 published viral clones and from other ImmuneACCESS disease sequences. TCRdb reran the public reads through fastp at Q25 and MiXCR, keeping productive beta chains. Each CDR3 protein gets just one entry, which takes the most common genes and DNA from the rows behind it. The authors' filters were not applied to this entry. The sample has roughly 400,000 distinct CDR3 sequences on record, approximately 85% of them singletons. Of the sample, about 0.1% is held by the ten largest clones.

The sequenced sample was CD8+ T cells from PBMCs. The sequence came from a human donor with multiple sclerosis. This chain is built from TRBV7-6 and TRBJ2-5; perhaps TRBD1 is the D gene, with 6 bases matching. In nucleotides, the sequence is TGTGCCAGCAGCTTAGATTGGACAGCCCAAGAGACCCAGTACTTC. This translates into CASSLDWTAQETQYF.